Following are 3 T cell receptor beta chains from one sample sequenced in a study of cytomegalovirus exposure and HLA in healthy donors. With 60 Vbeta and 13 Jbeta primers, the PCR was carried out. Generated by immunoSEQ multiplex PCR, the TCRdb table keeps only in-frame clones and is missing some. Recorded for this sample: roughly 55,000 clones. The specimen sequenced was PBMCs. Every receptor here comes from a woman in her forties or fifties in good health and CMV-seropositive.

The chain uses TRBV7-3 and TRBJ1-2; D is possibly TRBD1 (6 bases). V lost 3 bases and J 2 bases, leaving 22 bases between the germline ends. CDR1 SGHTA and CDR2 FQGTGA come from the germline V gene. The CDR3 sequence is 18 residues long. The CDR3 DNA is TGTGCCAGCAGCTTCTATACGATACAGGACAGACGAAACTATGGCTACACCTTC. Protein: CASSFYTIQDRRNYGYTF. Full variable domain (missing parts from reference TRBV7-3 and TRBJ1-2): GAGVSQTPSNKVTEKGKYVELRCDPISGHTALYWYRQSLGQGPEFLIYFQGTGAADDSGLPNDRFFAVRPEGSVSTLKIQRTERGDSAVYLCASSFYTIQDRRNYGYTFGSGTRLTVV.

J is TRBJ1-5 and V is TRBV7-6; D is possibly TRBD1 (5 bases). Germline-derived CDR1 and CDR2 are SGHVS and FNYEAQ. The V gene lost 5 bases and the J gene lost 7 bases, with 18 bases spanning the gap. This CDR3 is built from 15 residues. In DNA form, the CDR3 reads TGTGCCAGCAGCCCCCTTGACAGCCCCTGGCAGCCCCAGCATTTT. Its protein is CASSPLDSPWQPQHF.

This chain connects TRBV7-9 to TRBJ1-2, with no clear D. CDR3 length: 11 residues. Trimming pared 2 bases from V and 10 bases from J, leaving 8 bases between. Germline CDR1 and CDR2: SEHNR and FQNEAQ (reference sequence). The CDR3 bases are TGTGCCAGCAGCTTATTCGGGGACTACACCTTC. Its translation: CASSLFGDYTF.